The 23 T cell receptor beta chains given below trace back to one sample, sequenced in a study of T-cell reconstitution after alpha-beta-depleted transplantation in children. The authors prepared the TCRbeta library with unique molecular identifiers. Each CDR3 protein is one row after TCRdb ran MiXCR on the PCR reads. The sample shows about 110,000 distinct CDR3 sequences, around 6.4% of them seen only once. This specimen was PBMCs, mostly from graft donor cells, taken 360 days after TCRalphabeta/CD19-depleted stem cell transplant. Receptors originate from a male patient aged 2 to 10 who had a stem cell transplant for acute lymphoblastic leukemia, so the T cells may come from the graft donor.

This clonotype appeared many times. The chain carries TRBV7-2 and TRBJ2-2; TRBD1 might be the D (6 bases). The length of the CDR3 is 15 residues. Trimming cost V 6 bases and J 5 bases, with 16 bases left between them. Germline V gene lookup returns CDR1 SGHTA and CDR2 FQGNSA. The CDR3 region has the DNA TGTGCCAGCAGTTTCCCACAGGGCGGTACCGGGGAGCTGTTTTTT. The encoded protein is CASSFPQGGTGELFF.

The chain carries TRBV7-9 and TRBJ2-3; D unresolved. The V gene lost 10 bases and the J gene lost 8 bases, with 13 bases spanning the gap. In germline, CDR1 is SEHNR, CDR2 FQNEAQ (reference sequence). The CDR3 consists of 11 residues. CDR3 sequence: CAIFTSGTQYF. CDR3 nucleotide sequence: TGTGCCATTTTTACCTCGGGTACGCAGTATTTT.

This clonotype was seen at least ten times. The chain recombines TRBV2 with TRBJ2-2; D remains ambiguous. The germline V and J ends were trimmed by 3 bases and 7 bases, with 6 bases remaining between them. Per germline, CDR1 SNHLY and CDR2 FYNNEI. CDR3 length: 12 amino acids. The CDR3 bases are TGTGCCAGCAGTGATTTGAGCGGGGAGCTGTTTTTT. It codes for CASSDLSGELFF.

Many counts were recorded for this clonotype. The gene calls are TRBV12-3 or TRBV12-4 and TRBJ1-4; D is perhaps TRBD1 (5 bases). The germline V and J ends were trimmed by 6 bases and 6 bases, with 11 bases remaining between them. This CDR3 spans 13 amino acids. The CDR3 loop reads CASRPGTYEKLFF. CDR3 coding DNA: TGTGCCAGCAGACCTGGGACTTATGAAAAACTGTTTTTT.

The table lists this clonotype with many counts. The V call is TRBV6-1, the J call TRBJ2-7; D remains unclear. Germline V gene data show CDR1 as MNHNS and CDR2 as SASEGT. Trimming stripped 0 bases from V and 0 bases from J, with 12 bases between. CDR3 length: 16 residues. CDR3 loop: CASSEAGPPSSYEQYF. CDR3 coding DNA: TGTGCCAGCAGTGAAGCAGGGCCACCGAGCTCCTACGAGCAGTACTTC.

This clonotype was observed many times. V and J are TRBV5-1 and TRBJ1-2; 8 bases are shared with TRBD1. V gave up 0 bases and J gave up 8 bases; unmatched junction bases: 6. Germline assignment: CDR1 SGHRS and CDR2 YFSETQ. CDR3 length: 14 amino acids. The CDR3 coding sequence is TGCGCCAGCAGCTTGGGACAGGGGTACGACGGCTACACCTTC. The encoded protein is CASSLGQGYDGYTF.

This clonotype was detected only once. With a much larger clone just one base away, this may be a read error. This chain uses TRBV6-2 or TRBV6-3 with TRBJ2-3; TRBD2 matches 8 bases. Germline CDR1 reads MNHEY; CDR2 reads SVGEGT. The CDR3 has 14 amino acids. V was clipped by 5 bases and J by 5 bases; unmatched bases: 6. The CDR3 protein is CASSRGGFRDTQYF. The CDR3 region has the DNA TGTGCCAGCAGTCGGGGGGGGTTCAGAGATACGCAGTATTTT.

The rearrangement uses TRBV7-8 and TRBJ2-2, with 15 bases fitting TRBD2. Germline trimming cut 4 bases from V and 8 bases from J; bases unmatched to any gene: 5. The germline V gene encodes CDR1 SGHVS and CDR2 FQNEAQ. The CDR3 runs to 16 residues. CDR3: CASSSGLAGGPGELFF. CDR3 nucleotide sequence: TGTGCCAGCAGCTCCGGACTAGCGGGAGGGCCAGGGGAGCTGTTTTTT.

The chain uses TRBV6-1 and TRBJ2-3; TRBD1 might be the D (5 bases). V was pared by 6 bases and J by 2 bases, with 12 bases between. Germline CDR1 and CDR2: MNHNS and SASEGT. This CDR3 spans 14 amino acids. The CDR3, as DNA: TGTGCCAGCAGCCTCCAGGGTTACACAGATACGCAGTATTTT. Translation: CASSLQGYTDTQYF.

This clonotype was observed a handful of times. J is TRBJ1-2 and V is TRBV28, with TRBD1 as a possible D gene (5 bases). Germline V CDR1 and CDR2: MDHEN, SYDVKM. The V gene lost 6 bases and the J gene lost 8 bases, with 22 bases spanning the gap. CDR3 length: 15 residues. The CDR3 protein is CASRGIGRPGKGYTF. For the CDR3, the DNA is TGTGCCAGCAGGGGCATTGGACGGCCAGGGAAAGGCTACACCTTC.

This clonotype showed up many times. V gene TRBV29-1 combines with J gene TRBJ2-7; 8 nucleotides match TRBD2. Germline values: CDR1 SQVTM, CDR2 ANQGSEA. Trimming removed 0 bases from V and 0 bases from J; junction bases left unmatched: 4. This CDR3 has 15 amino acids. The CDR3 nucleotides read TGCAGCGTTGAAGACTTCGGGAGGGACTCCTACGAGCAGTACTTC. The encoded protein is CSVEDFGRDSYEQYF.

This clonotype occurred a few times. This chain joins TRBV21-1 and TRBJ1-2. TRBV21-1 constitutes a pseudogene. The CDR3 is made up of 15 amino acids. CDR3 residues: CASSKALCRCYGYTF. The CDR3 DNA is TGTGCCAGCAGCAAAGCGCTTTGCAGGTGCTATGGCTACACCTTC.

The CDR3 sequence is CASNLLTGAGYSYTF. CDR3 DNA sequence: TGTGCCAGCAATTTATTGACCGGGGCGGGGTATAGCTACACCTTC. The chain is built from TRBV6-5 and TRBJ1-2; TRBD1 might be the D (5 bases). Trimming cost V 7 bases and J 9 bases, with 24 bases left between them. The CDR3 is made up of 15 amino acids. Per germline, CDR1 MNHEY and CDR2 SVGAGI.

This clonotype came up many times. The chain employs TRBV29-1 and TRBJ1-1; 7 bases line up with TRBD1. Trimming cost V 4 bases and J 6 bases; bases outside gene matches: 14. In germline, CDR1 is SQVTM, CDR2 ANQGSEA. The CDR3 contains 15 residues. CDR3 in amino acids: CSVVGLLTGLSEAFF. CDR3 bases: TGCAGCGTTGTAGGGTTACTGACAGGGCTCTCTGAAGCTTTCTTT.

The chain combines TRBV29-1 with TRBJ2-7; 7 bases match TRBD2. J was trimmed by 0 bases and V by 5 bases; bases with no gene match: 4. Per the germline V gene, CDR1 is SQVTM and CDR2 is ANQGSEA. CDR3 length equals 13 residues. In DNA form, the CDR3 reads TGCAGCGTTATGACTAGCACCTCCTACGAGCAGTACTTC. It yields the protein CSVMTSTSYEQYF.

In this sample, this clonotype turned up many times. The chain carries TRBV7-2 and TRBJ2-3; D perhaps matches TRBD1 (5 bases). Germline assignment: CDR1 SGHTA and CDR2 FQGNSA. The V gene lost 0 bases and the J gene lost 0 bases, with 10 bases spanning the gap. The CDR3 consists of 16 residues. The CDR3 loop reads CASSLARARSTDTQYF. DNA of the CDR3: TGTGCCAGCAGCTTAGCCAGGGCAAGAAGCACAGATACGCAGTATTTT.

This clonotype came up many times. The J gene is TRBJ2-3, the V gene TRBV28; weak D call: TRBD2 (6 bases). The germline V gene has CDR1 MDHEN and CDR2 SYDVKM. This CDR3 comprises 16 residues. V was clipped by 5 bases and J by 5 bases, with 20 bases between them. CDR3 nucleotides: TGTGCCAGCAGTCACCCCTCGCTTGGGGGAGGAGATACGCAGTATTTT. Its translation is CASSHPSLGGGDTQYF.

The table lists this clonotype with many counts. V and J are TRBV20-1 and TRBJ2-1; 9 nucleotides agree with TRBD2. The CDR3 runs to 15 residues. Germline V gene data show CDR1 as DFQATT and CDR2 as SNEGSKA (reference sequence). Trimming removed 0 bases from V and 10 bases from J; junction bases left unmatched: 10. The CDR3 sequence: CSARDSGSSRREQFF. The CDR3 nucleotides read TGCAGTGCTAGAGATAGCGGGAGCTCGAGGAGAGAGCAGTTCTTC.

This clonotype was seen a handful of times. The chain joins TRBV2 to TRBJ1-1; D is unclear. The CDR3 loop spans 14 amino acids. Trimming took off 6 bases at V and 5 bases at J, with 16 bases between the two ends. Germline-derived CDR1 and CDR2 are SNHLY and FYNNEI. Written as DNA, the CDR3 is TGTGCCAGCAGCGTCCCTGGACGGCCGACTGAAGCTTTCTTT. Protein product: CASSVPGRPTEAFF. The full variable domain, rest sourced from reference TRBV2 and TRBJ1-1, is EPEVTQTPSHQVTQMGQEVILRCVPISNHLYFYWYRQILGQKVEFLVSFYNNEISEKSEIFDDQFSVERPDGSNFTLKIRSTKLEDSAMYFCASSVPGRPTEAFFGQGTRLTVV.

In this sample, this clonotype turned up a few times. The chain is built from TRBV6-4 and TRBJ1-2; 7 positions match TRBD1. Germline V gene lookup returns CDR1 MRHNA and CDR2 SNTAGT. The CDR3 is 18 residues long. Trimming cost V 2 bases and J 8 bases; bases outside gene matches: 20. The CDR3 DNA reads TGTGCCAGCAGTGACCCCAGCTGGCTGGGGGCAGGGGGTGAGGGCTACACCTTC. This sequence encodes CASSDPSWLGAGGEGYTF.

The chain combines TRBV7-9 with TRBJ1-1, with D hard to call. The CDR3 extends over 14 amino acids. The germline V gene has CDR1 SEHNR and CDR2 FQNEAQ (reference sequence). V dropped 5 bases and J dropped 6 bases, with 16 bases sitting between them. The CDR3 region has the DNA TGTGCCAGCAGCAGCCGAACCCGTCCGCCTGAAGCTTTCTTT. This translates into CASSSRTRPPEAFF.

This clonotype occurred many times. This chain connects TRBV29-1 to TRBJ2-5, with a tentative D call TRBD2 (5 bases). The CDR3 spans 10 residues. V was cut by 4 bases and J by 13 bases, with 13 bases left in between. CDR1 and CDR2 (germline): SQVTM, ANQGSEA. CDR3 in DNA: TGCAGCGTTGGAGGAGGACGGATGTACTTC. This encodes CSVGGGRMYF.

This clonotype was detected a few times. The chain joins TRBV21-1 to TRBJ2-2; the table's D call, TRBD1, was not checked against the DNA. TRBV21-1 counts as a pseudogene. The CDR3 has 15 residues. CDR3 nucleotides: TGTGCCAGAACCCTCGGACAGGGGACCACCGGGGAGCTGTTTTTT. It encodes CARTLGQGTTGELFF.